Sequencing of this T cell receptor (beta chain) was carried out in a study of CD8+ T cells in alopecia areata. Following extraction, RNA underwent reverse transcription to cDNA, which served as the sequencing template. TCRdb keeps only in-frame clones here, not all; method: immunoSEQ multiplex PCR. The sample comprises some 130,000 clones, roughly 64% of which are singletons, and about 6.8% rests with the top ten. This clone showed up just a few times. Trimming shortened V by 6 bases and J by 6 bases, and 11 bases separated the two germline ends. The CDR3 sequence is 12 residues long. CDR1 is LNHDA, CDR2 SQIVND, per germline (reference sequence).

This TCR derives from a human donor with alopecia areata. This sample comprised CD4+ T cells sorted from blood, obtained at week 0. The rearrangement joins TRBV19 to TRBJ1-1, with D unclear. For the CDR3, the DNA is TGTGCCAGTAGACTCACTGGGGCTGAAGCTTTCTTT. Protein sequence: CASRLTGAEAFF.